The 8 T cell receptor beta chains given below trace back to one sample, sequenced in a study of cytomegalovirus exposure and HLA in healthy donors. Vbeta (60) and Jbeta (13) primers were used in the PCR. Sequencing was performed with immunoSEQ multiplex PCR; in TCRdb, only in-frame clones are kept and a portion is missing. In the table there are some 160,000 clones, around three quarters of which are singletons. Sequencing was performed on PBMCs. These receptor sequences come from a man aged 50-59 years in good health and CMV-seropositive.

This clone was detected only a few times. The CDR3 loop is CASSQDHRGEAFF. The CDR3 DNA is TGTGCCAGCAGCCAAGATCACAGGGGAGAAGCTTTCTTT. V usage is TRBV14 and J usage is TRBJ1-1, with 7 bases identical to TRBD1. The germline CDR1 and CDR2 sequences are SGHDN and FVKESK. The length of the CDR3 is 13 residues. Unmatched junction bases numbered 3, after V lost 0 bases and J lost 8 bases.

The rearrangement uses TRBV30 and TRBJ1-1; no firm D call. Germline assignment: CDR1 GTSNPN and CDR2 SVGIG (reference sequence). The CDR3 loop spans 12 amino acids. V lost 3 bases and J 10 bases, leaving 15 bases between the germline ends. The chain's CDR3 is CAWSEIRGGAFF. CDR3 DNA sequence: TGTGCCTGGAGCGAGATAAGAGGAGGAGCTTTCTTT.

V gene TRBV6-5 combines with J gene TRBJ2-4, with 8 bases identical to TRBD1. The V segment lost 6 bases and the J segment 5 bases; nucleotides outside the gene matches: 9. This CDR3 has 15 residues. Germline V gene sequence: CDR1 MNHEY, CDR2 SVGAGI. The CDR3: CASSARTGWQNIQYF. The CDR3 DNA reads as TGTGCCAGCAGCGCAAGGACAGGGTGGCAAAACATTCAGTACTTC.

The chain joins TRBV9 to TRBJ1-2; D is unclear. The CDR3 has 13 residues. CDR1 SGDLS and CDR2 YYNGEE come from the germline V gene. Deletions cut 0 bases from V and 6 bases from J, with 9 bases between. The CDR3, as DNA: TGTGCCAGCAGCGTAGGGGAGGGCCATGGCTACACCTTC. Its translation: CASSVGEGHGYTF.

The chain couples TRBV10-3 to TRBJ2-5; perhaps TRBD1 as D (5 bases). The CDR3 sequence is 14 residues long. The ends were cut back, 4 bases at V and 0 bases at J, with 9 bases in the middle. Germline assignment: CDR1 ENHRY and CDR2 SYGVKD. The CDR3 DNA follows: TGTGCCATCAGTGCTTCGGACAACCAAGAGACCCAGTACTTC. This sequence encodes CAISASDNQETQYF.

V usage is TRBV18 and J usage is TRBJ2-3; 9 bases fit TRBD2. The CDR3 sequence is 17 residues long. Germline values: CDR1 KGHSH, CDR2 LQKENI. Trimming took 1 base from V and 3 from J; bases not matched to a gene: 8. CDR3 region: CASSPQLRGGRTDTQYF. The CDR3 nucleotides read TGTGCCAGCTCACCACAATTGCGGGGGGGTCGGACAGATACGCAGTATTTT. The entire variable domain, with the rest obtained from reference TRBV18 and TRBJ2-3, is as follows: NAGVMQNPRHLVRRRGQEARLRCSPMKGHSHVYWYRQLPEEGLKFMVYLQKENIIDESGMPKERFSAEFPKEGPSILRIQQVVRGDSAAYFCASSPQLRGGRTDTQYFGPGTRLTVL.

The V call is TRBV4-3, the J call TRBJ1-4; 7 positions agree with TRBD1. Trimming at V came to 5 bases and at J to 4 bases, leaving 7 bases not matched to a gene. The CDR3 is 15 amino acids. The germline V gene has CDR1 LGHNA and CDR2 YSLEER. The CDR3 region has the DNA TGCGCCAGCAGCACCCGGGACAGCCATAATGAAAAACTGTTTTTT. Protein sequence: CASSTRDSHNEKLFF.

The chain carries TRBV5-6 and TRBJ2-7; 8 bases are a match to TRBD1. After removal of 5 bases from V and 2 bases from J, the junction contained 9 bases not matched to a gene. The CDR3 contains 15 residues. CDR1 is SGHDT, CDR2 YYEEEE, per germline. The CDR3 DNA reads TGTGCCAGCAGTCTCCCGGACAGGGAGACCTACGAGCAGTACTTC. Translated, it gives CASSLPDRETYEQYF. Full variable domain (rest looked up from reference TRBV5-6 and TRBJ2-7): DAGVTQSPTHLIKTRGQQVTLRCSPKSGHDTVSWYQQALGQGPQFIFQYYEEEERQRGNFPDRFSGHQFPNYSSELNVNALLLGDSALYLCASSLPDRETYEQYFGPGTRLTVT.